This is a list of T cell receptor beta chains from one sample in a study of Graves' ophthalmopathy and Graves' hyperthyroidism. TCRdb itself ran the multiplex PCR reads through MiXCR, one entry per CDR3 protein. The repertoire holds some 400,000 distinct CDR3 sequences, 18% seen once, with roughly 1.6% in the top ten. Sequences were obtained from peripheral blood. Receptor source: a woman aged 18-29 years with Graves' ophthalmopathy. CDR3s include the opening cysteine and the closing phenylalanine or tryptophan. Fields, in order: J gene, D gene, V gene, clone size, CDR3 DNA, CDR3 protein. D genes are given only for firm matches. Clone size appears in some rows only: once, few, many, or a class for an expanded clone.

j_call: TRBJ2-7
d_call: NA
v_call: TRBV6-5
clone_size: many
cdr3_nt: TGTGCCAGCTTAGACTTTGGGCATTACGAGCAGTACTTC
cdr3_aa: CASLDFGHYEQYF

j_call: TRBJ1-1
d_call: NA
v_call: TRBV30
clone_size: few
cdr3_nt: TGTGCCGGTATTTCGACAGAGAACACTGAAGCTTTCTTT
cdr3_aa: CAGISTENTEAFF

j_call: TRBJ1-1
d_call: NA
v_call: TRBV3-1
clone_size: NA
cdr3_nt: TGTGCCAGCAGCCAAGAGGGGGTGATAGAGGTAAACACTGAAGCTTTCTTT
cdr3_aa: CASSQEGVIEVNTEAFF

j_call: TRBJ2-7
d_call: NA
v_call: TRBV28
clone_size: NA
cdr3_nt: TGTGCCAGCAGTTCTATCGGGCAGAGAATATTTTACGAGCAGTACTTC
cdr3_aa: CASSSIGQRIFYEQYF

j_call: TRBJ2-7
d_call: NA
v_call: TRBV7-2
clone_size: NA
cdr3_nt: TGTGCCAGCACCCTTGCGGGCTACAGGCAGTACTTC
cdr3_aa: CASTLAGYRQYF

j_call: TRBJ1-1
d_call: TRBD1
v_call: TRBV20-1
clone_size: many
cdr3_nt: TGCAGTGCTAGAGTATGGGGACAGGGCTGGACTGAAGCTTTCTTT
cdr3_aa: CSARVWGQGWTEAFF

j_call: TRBJ1-3
d_call: NA
v_call: TRBV27
clone_size: many
cdr3_nt: TGTGCCAGCAGTTTAACGGGGGTCTCTGGAGACACCATATATTTT
cdr3_aa: CASSLTGVSGDTIYF

j_call: TRBJ2-5
d_call: TRBD1
v_call: TRBV7-3
clone_size: few
cdr3_nt: TGTGCCAGCAGCTTAAGGGGAAGTAAGGGGACAGGGCTCCAAGAGACCCAGTACTTC
cdr3_aa: CASSLRGSKGTGLQETQYF

j_call: TRBJ2-7
d_call: NA
v_call: TRBV7-4
clone_size: many
cdr3_nt: TGTGCCAGCAGCTTCGGTCGACGCTACGAGCAGTACTTC
cdr3_aa: CASSFGRRYEQYF

j_call: TRBJ1-1
d_call: NA
v_call: TRBV27
clone_size: many
cdr3_nt: TGTGCCAGCAGTCTAAGGGTGGGTGTGGGCACTGAAGCTTTCTTT
cdr3_aa: CASSLRVGVGTEAFF

j_call: TRBJ2-7
d_call: NA
v_call: TRBV6-5
clone_size: many
cdr3_nt: TGTGCCAGCAGATCTAGCGAGCTTCGCGAGCAGTACTTC
cdr3_aa: CASRSSELREQYF

j_call: TRBJ1-1
d_call: NA
v_call: TRBV6-2/TRBV6-3
clone_size: many
cdr3_nt: TGTGCCAGCAGTTTACAGGGTTCCACTGAAGCTTTCTTT
cdr3_aa: CASSLQGSTEAFF

j_call: TRBJ1-5
d_call: NA
v_call: TRBV19
clone_size: many
cdr3_nt: TGTGCCACCGTCGGCCTTAATCAGCCCCAGCATTTT
cdr3_aa: CATVGLNQPQHF

j_call: TRBJ1-2
d_call: TRBD1
v_call: TRBV7-2
clone_size: NA
cdr3_nt: TGTGCCAGCAGCTCGGGACAGGGTAGGGGTGGCTACACCTTC
cdr3_aa: CASSSGQGRGGYTF

j_call: TRBJ1-4
d_call: NA
v_call: TRBV27
clone_size: many
cdr3_nt: TGTGCCAGCAGTTTACGTTTGGGGCTTGGAGAAAAACTGTTTTTT
cdr3_aa: CASSLRLGLGEKLFF

j_call: TRBJ1-1
d_call: NA
v_call: TRBV27
clone_size: many
cdr3_nt: TGTGCCAGCAGCCCAAAAATACACGGGACTGAAGCTTTCTTT
cdr3_aa: CASSPKIHGTEAFF

j_call: TRBJ1-3
d_call: NA
v_call: TRBV15
clone_size: NA
cdr3_nt: TGTGCCACCAGCAGAGGGAAACAGACCTCTGGAAACACCATATATTTT
cdr3_aa: CATSRGKQTSGNTIYF

j_call: TRBJ2-7
d_call: TRBD1
v_call: TRBV6-5
clone_size: many
cdr3_nt: TGTGCCAGCAGTTACCACAGACAGGGGGCCGAGCAGTACTTC
cdr3_aa: CASSYHRQGAEQYF

j_call: TRBJ2-7
d_call: TRBD1
v_call: TRBV11-2
clone_size: many
cdr3_nt: TGTGCCAGCAGGGATCCGGGACAGGGGACCCACGAGCAGTACTTC
cdr3_aa: CASRDPGQGTHEQYF

j_call: TRBJ2-7
d_call: NA
v_call: TRBV19
clone_size: many
cdr3_nt: TGCGCCAGCAGCCCCGGAGGGACCTACGAGCAGTACTTC
cdr3_aa: CASSPGGTYEQYF

j_call: TRBJ1-5
d_call: NA
v_call: TRBV28
clone_size: NA
cdr3_nt: TGTGCCAGCAGCACAGGGCCCACTCAGCCCCAGCATTTT
cdr3_aa: CASSTGPTQPQHF

j_call: TRBJ1-5
d_call: TRBD1
v_call: TRBV19
clone_size: NA
cdr3_nt: TGTGCCAGTACCCCCCGGCAGGGGACAGCCGCTTTTAGCAATCAGCCCCAGCATTTT
cdr3_aa: CASTPRQGTAAFSNQPQHF

j_call: TRBJ2-1
d_call: NA
v_call: TRBV6-2/TRBV6-3
clone_size: many
cdr3_nt: TGTGCCAGCAGTTACGGGCAGAGCTCCTACAATGAGCAGTTCTTC
cdr3_aa: CASSYGQSSYNEQFF

j_call: TRBJ1-1
d_call: NA
v_call: TRBV30
clone_size: many
cdr3_nt: TGTGCCTGGGAGCGGGGAACAGGGAAGCTTTTCTTT
cdr3_aa: CAWERGTGKLFF

j_call: TRBJ2-7
d_call: NA
v_call: TRBV11-1
clone_size: NA
cdr3_nt: TGTGCCTCGGCGGAAAGCTCCTACGAGCAGTACTTC
cdr3_aa: CASAESSYEQYF

j_call: TRBJ1-2
d_call: NA
v_call: TRBV27
clone_size: few
cdr3_nt: TGTGCCAGCAGGGCCCTTGGGCCCTATGGCTACACCTTC
cdr3_aa: CASRALGPYGYTF

j_call: TRBJ2-4
d_call: NA
v_call: TRBV6-1
clone_size: many
cdr3_nt: NA
cdr3_aa: CASSTSTNIQYF

j_call: TRBJ1-1
d_call: NA
v_call: TRBV7-2
clone_size: many
cdr3_nt: TGTGCCAGCAGCTTAGACGCCCAGAACACTGAAGCTTTCTTT
cdr3_aa: CASSLDAQNTEAFF

j_call: TRBJ1-2
d_call: NA
v_call: TRBV6-1
clone_size: few
cdr3_nt: TGTGCCAGCAGCGCGGACGGAGCTAACTATGGCTACACCTTC
cdr3_aa: CASSADGANYGYTF

j_call: TRBJ1-1
d_call: TRBD1
v_call: TRBV5-1
clone_size: many
cdr3_nt: TGCGCCAGCACTAGACAGGGGACAGTGGGGACTGAAGCTTTCTTT
cdr3_aa: CASTRQGTVGTEAFF

j_call: TRBJ2-7
d_call: NA
v_call: TRBV28
clone_size: many
cdr3_nt: TGTGCCAGCAGCATCGGCAGGGCCTCCTACGAGCAGTACTTC
cdr3_aa: CASSIGRASYEQYF

j_call: TRBJ2-5
d_call: NA
v_call: TRBV6-1
clone_size: NA
cdr3_nt: TGTGCCAGCAGTGAAGGAAGGTGGGCAAACCAAGAGACCCAGTACTTC
cdr3_aa: CASSEGRWANQETQYF

j_call: TRBJ2-7
d_call: TRBD2
v_call: TRBV11-2
clone_size: many
cdr3_nt: TGTGCCAGCAGGGGAGGGCGGGAGCAGTACTTC
cdr3_aa: CASRGGREQYF

j_call: TRBJ2-5
d_call: TRBD2
v_call: TRBV28
clone_size: few
cdr3_nt: TGTGCCAGCAGCAAAGGGACTAGCGGACACCAAGAGACCCAGTACTTC
cdr3_aa: CASSKGTSGHQETQYF

j_call: TRBJ1-6
d_call: NA
v_call: TRBV30
clone_size: many
cdr3_nt: TGTGCCTGGAACATCGCCAGGGGTATGAATTCACCCCTCCACTTT
cdr3_aa: CAWNIARGMNSPLHF

j_call: TRBJ2-2
d_call: TRBD1
v_call: TRBV5-1
clone_size: many
cdr3_nt: TGCGCCAGCAGGACAGGGGGTTTCGGGGAGCTGTTTTTT
cdr3_aa: CASRTGGFGELFF

j_call: TRBJ1-6
d_call: NA
v_call: TRBV30
clone_size: many
cdr3_nt: TGTGCCTGGAGTGTACTTAGGGAGAAGAAGGATTCACCCCTCCACTTT
cdr3_aa: CAWSVLREKKDSPLHF

j_call: TRBJ2-7
d_call: TRBD2
v_call: TRBV7-2
clone_size: many
cdr3_nt: TGTGCCAGCAGCCCCCGGGGGGGGCGGACCTACGAGCAGTACTTC
cdr3_aa: CASSPRGGRTYEQYF

j_call: TRBJ2-7
d_call: NA
v_call: TRBV4-2
clone_size: many
cdr3_nt: TGTGCCAGCAGCCAAGGGGACGGACCCTACGAGCAGTACTTC
cdr3_aa: CASSQGDGPYEQYF

j_call: TRBJ1-6
d_call: TRBD1
v_call: TRBV11-2
clone_size: many
cdr3_nt: TGTGCCAGCAGCTCCGGACCGGGACAGGGGATATTCAGGTTCCTCCACTTT
cdr3_aa: CASSSGPGQGIFRFLHF

j_call: TRBJ2-7
d_call: NA
v_call: TRBV6-1
clone_size: NA
cdr3_nt: TGTGCCAGCAGGCGACGGGGGTACGAGCAGTACTTC
cdr3_aa: CASRRRGYEQYF

j_call: TRBJ1-5
d_call: NA
v_call: TRBV30
clone_size: many
cdr3_nt: TGTGCCTGGAGGGGGGGTGAGGGCCAGCCCCAGCATTTT
cdr3_aa: CAWRGGEGQPQHF

j_call: TRBJ2-7
d_call: NA
v_call: TRBV5-1
clone_size: many
cdr3_nt: TGCGCCAGCAGCTTGGACGGGGCACCTACCTACGAGCAGTACTTC
cdr3_aa: CASSLDGAPTYEQYF

j_call: TRBJ2-3
d_call: TRBD2
v_call: TRBV10-2
clone_size: many
cdr3_nt: TGCGCCAGCAGGAGGTCTAGCGGGGGGGGTCTGTGGACAGATACGCAGTATTTT
cdr3_aa: CASRRSSGGGLWTDTQYF

j_call: TRBJ2-5
d_call: TRBD2
v_call: TRBV7-9
clone_size: NA
cdr3_nt: TGTGCCAGCAGCGGGGGATCGCGGGAGGGCCAAGAGACCCAGTACTTC
cdr3_aa: CASSGGSREGQETQYF

j_call: TRBJ2-7
d_call: NA
v_call: TRBV12-3/TRBV12-4
clone_size: many
cdr3_nt: TGTGCCAGCAGTTCTACACCGGGATTTCAGTACTTC
cdr3_aa: CASSSTPGFQYF